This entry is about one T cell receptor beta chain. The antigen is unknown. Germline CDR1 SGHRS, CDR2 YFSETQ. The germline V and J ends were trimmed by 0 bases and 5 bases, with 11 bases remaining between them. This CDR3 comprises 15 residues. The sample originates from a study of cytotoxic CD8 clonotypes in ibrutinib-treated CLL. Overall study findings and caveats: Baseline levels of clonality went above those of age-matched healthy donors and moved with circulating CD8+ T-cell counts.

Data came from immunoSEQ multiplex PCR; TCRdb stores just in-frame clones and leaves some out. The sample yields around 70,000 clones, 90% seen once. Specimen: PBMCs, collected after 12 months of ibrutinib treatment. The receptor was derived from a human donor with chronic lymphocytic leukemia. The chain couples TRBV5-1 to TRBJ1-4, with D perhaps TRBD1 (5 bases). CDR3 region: CASSLAGTLNEKLFF. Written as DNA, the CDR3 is TGCGCCAGCAGCTTGGCCGGGACCCTGAATGAAAAACTGTTTTTT.